This TCR beta chain stems from a study of blood T cell repertoires in COVID-19. The CDR3 loop spans 15 amino acids. Germline loops: CDR1 MNHEY, CDR2 SVGAGI. V lost 4 bases, J lost 12 bases, and 14 bases stayed unmatched. In the authors' methods: Cell counts per sample came from amplifying reference gene primers. The assay was immunoSEQ multiplex PCR, and TCRdb's table has in-frame clones only and misses some. Clonal size and the V and J genes are those of that table, whereas D and trimming came from the DNA. Of around 240,000 clones listed, approximately 81% are singletons. This receptor was obtained from a man in his forties or fifties with acute or convalescent COVID-19. The source material was peripheral blood. This chain joins TRBV6-5 and TRBJ2-1; 8 positions match TRBD2. CDR3: CASSSYPTSGKPQFF. In nucleotides, the CDR3 is TGTGCCAGCAGTTCGTACCCAACTAGCGGCAAACCGCAGTTCTTC.